These T cell receptor beta chains were read from a single sample in a study of metastatic and nonmetastatic thyroid tumors. TCRdb reprocessed the PCR reads using MiXCR. The sample shows 25,000 to 30,000 clones, 3.7% of them seen only once. Sequences were obtained from blood. These receptor sequences come from a male donor with papillary thyroid cancer or a benign thyroid nodule (not recorded which). Some clones in this sample may be carry-over from other donors' samples. Both conserved end residues are part of each CDR3. A D gene is named only where the DNA matches it firmly. Not all rows give a size; the values are once, few, many and, for expanded clones, a class.

J,D,V,size,DNA,CDR3
TRBJ2-7,-,TRBV28,few,TGTGGTTCCCGCCCGGGCCTCAGTCTCGAGCAGTACTTC,CGSRPGLSLEQYF
TRBJ2-3,-,TRBV20-1,many,TGCAGTGCTAGTAAGCAGTCAGATACGCAGTATTTT,CSASKQSDTQYF
TRBJ2-7,-,TRBV20-1,medium-sized,TGCAGTGCTAGGGACGTCGACAGGTACGAGCAGTACTTC,CSARDVDRYEQYF
TRBJ2-7,TRBD2,TRBV4-2,many,TGTGCCAGCAGCCAGGGGGATCTAGCGGGAGATGCCTACGAGCAGTACTTC,CASSQGDLAGDAYEQYF
TRBJ2-1,-,TRBV27,medium-sized,TGTGCCAGCGGCCGGGACCAGAGGTCCTACAATGAGCAGTTCTTC,CASGRDQRSYNEQFF
TRBJ2-7,-,TRBV12-3/TRBV12-4,few,TGTGCCAGCAGTTACCTCGGGAGCTACGAGCAGTACTTC,CASSYLGSYEQYF
TRBJ2-3,-,TRBV6-5,-,TGTGCCAGCAGTTACACTACCGGGAGCCCAGATACTCAGTATTTT,CASSYTTGSPDTQYF
TRBJ2-7,TRBD1,TRBV19,-,TGTGCCAGTAGTGGTACAGGGGTTTTCCACGAGCAGTACTTC,CASSGTGVFHEQYF
TRBJ1-4,-,TRBV14,many,TGTGCCAGCAGCCCGTGGGGGCGGGAAAAACTGTTTTTT,CASSPWGREKLFF
TRBJ2-5,TRBD1,TRBV5-1,few,TGCGCCAGCAGCTCCGGACAGGGGATGGAGACCCAGTACTTC,CASSSGQGMETQYF
TRBJ2-7,-,TRBV20-1,-,TGCAGTGCTAGAGATCAAGGGGTTCGCGAGCAGTACTTC,CSARDQGVREQYF
TRBJ1-1,TRBD1,TRBV5-1,many,TGCGCCAGCAGCTTGGGGCAGGGGGCTTGGAACACTGAAGCTTTCTTT,CASSLGQGAWNTEAFF
TRBJ2-7,TRBD1,TRBV6-1,few,TGTGGAATCCGGGACAGGGGATGGGGCGAGCAGTACTTC,CGIRDRGWGEQYF
TRBJ1-1,-,TRBV5-1,many,TGCGCCAGCAGCTTGACAGGGTTCGGCACTGAAGCTTTCTTT,CASSLTGFGTEAFF
TRBJ1-2,TRBD1,TRBV6-1,medium-sized,TGTGCCAGCAGGGAGACAGGGAAAACTTCGGGCTACACCTTC,CASRETGKTSGYTF
TRBJ2-1,TRBD2,TRBV7-8,many,TGTGCCAGCAGCTTCCGGGGGGGGCCCAATGAGCAGTTCTTC,CASSFRGGPNEQFF
TRBJ2-7,-,TRBV28,medium-sized,TGTGCCAGCAGGGGTGGGGGGGACAGGTTCTACGAGCAGTACTTC,CASRGGGDRFYEQYF
TRBJ2-1,-,TRBV6-2/TRBV6-3,many,TGTGCCAGCAACCGGGGCGGTTACAATGAGCAGTTCTTC,CASNRGGYNEQFF
TRBJ1-1,TRBD1,TRBV20-1,many,TGCAGTGCTAGAGCCCCCGACAGGGTCGCTGAAGCTTTCTTT,CSARAPDRVAEAFF
TRBJ2-1,-,TRBV6-1,many,TGTGCCAGCAGTCACCAGGGATCCCCCGACAATGAGCAGTTCTTC,CASSHQGSPDNEQFF